This passage covers 9 T cell receptor beta chains from one sample sequenced in a study of blood T cells in healthy people across ages. Together with a sample-barcoded 5' primer, a J-beta primer mix was included in a second PCR lasting about 6 to 11 cycles. TCRdb used MiXCR to reprocess the 5' RACE reads, holding one entry per CDR3 protein. This sample carries hundreds of thousands of distinct CDR3 sequences, under 40% of them seen once, and the ten largest clones take 10% to 15%. Sequenced sample: blood. These receptor sequences come from a man between 18 and 35 years old in good health.

This clonotype was counted ten times or more. This chain joins TRBV20-1 and TRBJ2-5, with 8 bases lining up with TRBD1. The ends lost 5 bases at V and 2 bases at J; junction bases unmatched: 10. The CDR3 covers 15 residues. Germline V gene sequence: CDR1 DFQATT, CDR2 SNEGSKA (reference sequence). The CDR3 region is CSAALPRQGQETQYF. For the CDR3, the DNA is TGCAGTGCTGCCCTACCCCGACAGGGGCAAGAGACCCAGTACTTC.

This clonotype is a singleton in its sample. DNA of the CDR3: TGTGCCAGCAGCCCCCTTTTAGGCACCGGGGAGCTGTTTTTT. It yields the protein CASSPLLGTGELFF. The gene calls are TRBV9 and TRBJ2-2, with D unclear. With 4 bases removed from V and 4 bases from J, the gap between germline ends came to 11 bases. The length of the CDR3 is 14 residues. CDR1 and CDR2 from the germline V gene are SGDLS and YYNGEE. The full variable domain, with the rest looked up from reference TRBV9 and TRBJ2-2, is DSGVTQTPKHLITATGQRVTLRCSPRSGDLSVYWYQQSLDQGLQFLIQYYNGEERAKGNILERFSAQQFPDLHSELNLSSLELGDSALYFCASSPLLGTGELFFGEGSRLTVL.

The CDR3 reads CASSPFSGDTQYF. CDR3 nucleotide sequence: TGCGCCAGCAGCCCGTTTAGCGGGGATACGCAGTATTTT. The chain carries TRBV4-1 and TRBJ2-3; 7 nucleotides match TRBD2. The CDR3 has 13 residues. Germline loops: CDR1 MGHRA, CDR2 YSYEKL. Trimming cost V 4 bases and J 6 bases; bases outside gene matches: 4.

This clonotype occurred a few times. V usage is TRBV27 and J usage is TRBJ2-3; TRBD1 matches 11 bases. The ends lost 5 bases at V and 3 bases at J; junction bases unmatched: 10. This CDR3 is 17 amino acids long. Germline V gene sequence: CDR1 MNHEY, CDR2 SMNVEV (reference sequence). CDR3 region: CASSPSGTGGRTDTQYF. CDR3 in DNA: TGTGCCAGCAGTCCCTCCGGGACAGGGGGTAGAACAGATACGCAGTATTTT.

The gene calls are TRBV6-6 and TRBJ1-5, with TRBD1 identical over 10 bases. There are 15 residues in the CDR3. Germline loops: CDR1 MNHNY, CDR2 SVGAGI (reference sequence). V trimming: 0 bases; J trimming: 6 bases; junction bases outside the gene matches: 2. The CDR3 sequence is CASSYSGQGGQPQHF. The CDR3 nucleotides read TGTGCCAGCAGTTACTCCGGACAGGGGGGTCAGCCCCAGCATTTT.

The genes are TRBV5-1 and TRBJ2-7; TRBD1 matches 10 bases. J lost 0 bases, V lost 3 bases, and 3 bases had no gene match. Germline lookup yields CDR1 SGHRS and CDR2 YFSETQ. The CDR3 loop spans 15 amino acids. The CDR3 here is CASSSGTGASYEQYF. For the CDR3, the DNA is TGCGCCAGCAGCTCTGGGACAGGGGCCTCCTACGAGCAGTACTTC. Combining the CDR3 with reference TRBV5-1 and TRBJ2-7 gives the whole variable domain KAGVTQTPRYLIKTRGQQVTLSCSPISGHRSVSWYQQTPGQGLQFLFEYFSETQRNKGNFPGRFSGRQFSNSRSEMNVSTLELGDSALYLCASSSGTGASYEQYFGPGTRLTVT.

In its sample, this clonotype was seen a few times. The genes are TRBV20-1 and TRBJ1-1, with unresolved D. V dropped 3 bases and J dropped 4 bases, with 6 bases sitting between them. This CDR3 spans 11 amino acids. Looked up from germline, CDR1 is DFQATT and CDR2 is SNEGSKA (reference sequence). The CDR3 DNA reads as TGCAGTGCTAGTTCGGGCACTGAAGCTTTCTTT. As protein: CSASSGTEAFF.

This clonotype was seen a few times. This CDR3 reads CASSLEFGGYEQYF. CDR3 nucleotide sequence: TGTGCCAGCAGCTTAGAGTTCGGTGGCTACGAGCAGTACTTC. V usage is TRBV7-2 and J usage is TRBJ2-7; D not resolved. Germline loops: CDR1 SGHTA, CDR2 FQGNSA. The germline V and J ends were trimmed by 1 base and 3 bases, with 10 bases remaining between them. The CDR3 totals 14 residues.

The genes are TRBV28 and TRBJ2-4, with 7 nucleotides matching TRBD2. The J call is doubtful: the DNA matches TRBJ2-7 better. Looked up from germline, CDR1 is MDHEN and CDR2 is SYDVKM. There are 14 residues in the CDR3. CDR3 nucleotide sequence: TGTGCCAGTTGCCCATCGGGAGGTACCTACGAGCAGTACTTC. This sequence encodes CASCPSGGTYEQYF.